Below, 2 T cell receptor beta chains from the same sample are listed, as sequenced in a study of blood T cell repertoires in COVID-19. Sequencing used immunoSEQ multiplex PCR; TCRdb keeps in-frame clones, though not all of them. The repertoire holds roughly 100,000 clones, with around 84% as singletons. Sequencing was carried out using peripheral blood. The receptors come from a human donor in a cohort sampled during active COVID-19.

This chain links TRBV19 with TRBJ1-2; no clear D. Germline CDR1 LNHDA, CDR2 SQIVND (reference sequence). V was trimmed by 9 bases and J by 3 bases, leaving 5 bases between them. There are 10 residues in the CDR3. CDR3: CASGDYGYTF. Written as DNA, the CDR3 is TGTGCCAGCGGGGACTATGGCTACACCTTC.

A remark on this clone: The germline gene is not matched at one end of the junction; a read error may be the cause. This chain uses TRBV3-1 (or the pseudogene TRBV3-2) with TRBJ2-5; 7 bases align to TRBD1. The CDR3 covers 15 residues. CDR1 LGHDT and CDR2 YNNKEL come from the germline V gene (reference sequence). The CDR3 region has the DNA TGTGCCAGCAGCCAGGGACAGATTTTCCAACAGACCCAGTACTTC. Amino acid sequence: CASSQGQIFQQTQYF.